What follows are 13 T cell receptor beta chains derived from one specimen sequenced in a study of siplizumab effects on memory and regulatory T cells. Assay: immunoSEQ multiplex PCR; the TCRdb copy retains only in-frame clones and omits some. The sample has approximately 110,000 clones, about 93% seen once. The source material was CD4+ T cells sorted from blood. The receptors were sampled from a human donor in good health.

This chain connects TRBV2 to TRBJ1-3; 9 bases map to TRBD1. V was pared by 4 bases and J by 8 bases, with 9 bases of the junction left unmatched. The CDR3 consists of 15 residues. The germline CDR1 and CDR2 sequences are SNHLY and FYNNEI. The CDR3 DNA reads TGTGCCAGCAGTGTAGACCGGGACAGGGTACACACCATATATTTT. Translated: CASSVDRDRVHTIYF. Full variable domain (remainder filled in from reference TRBV2 and TRBJ1-3): EPEVTQTPSHQVTQMGQEVILRCVPISNHLYFYWYRQILGQKVEFLVSFYNNEISEKSEIFDDQFSVERPDGSNFTLKIRSTKLEDSAMYFCASSVDRDRVHTIYFGEGSWLTVV.

V and J are TRBV28 and TRBJ1-5; D is ambiguous. Trimming shortened V by 6 bases and J by 2 bases, and 5 bases separated the two germline ends. The CDR3 is 12 residues long. Germline loops: CDR1 MDHEN, CDR2 SYDVKM. The CDR3: CASRIGNQPQHF. As DNA, the CDR3 is TGTGCCAGCAGGATTGGCAATCAGCCCCAGCATTTT.

The V call is TRBV9, the J call TRBJ1-4; no clear D gene. The V end lost 3 bases, the J end lost 7 bases, and 10 bases lay between the germline ends. This CDR3 region has 13 residues. The germline CDR1 and CDR2 sequences are SGDLS and YYNGEE. The CDR3 sequence is CASSGGGGEKLFF. DNA of the CDR3: TGTGCCAGCAGCGGGGGAGGTGGTGAAAAACTGTTTTTT.

The chain has TRBV7-6 and TRBJ2-1; D unclear. CDR1 is SGHVS, CDR2 FNYEAQ, per germline. Trimming removed 1 base at V and 6 bases at J, with 7 bases between. This CDR3 is 13 amino acids long. CDR3 in DNA: TGTGCCAGCAGCTTAGGCGGTCGCAATGAGCAGTTCTTC. Amino acid sequence: CASSLGGRNEQFF.

The rearrangement links TRBV13 to TRBJ2-5, with 8 bases fitting TRBD2. Germline assignment: CDR1 PRHDT and CDR2 FYEKMQ (reference sequence). V trimming: 0 bases; J trimming: 5 bases; junction bases outside the gene matches: 5. This CDR3 comprises 15 residues. The chain's CDR3 is CASSLGRGLAETQYF. The CDR3 nucleotides read TGTGCCAGCAGCTTAGGACGTGGACTAGCTGAGACCCAGTACTTC.

This clone has a single count. CDR3 bases: TGTGCCAGCAGCTCAGGGTCACGTGGGCCCACAGATACGCAGTATTTT. This translates into CASSSGSRGPTDTQYF. The V gene is TRBV7-2, the J gene TRBJ2-3, with a weak D call TRBD1 (5 bases). From germline, CDR1 is SGHTA and CDR2 FQGNSA. Trimming cost V 4 bases and J 2 bases, with 16 bases left between them. This CDR3 has 16 residues.

The V call is TRBV6-1, the J call TRBJ1-6; 9 nucleotides agree with TRBD1. The germline CDR1 and CDR2 sequences are MNHNS and SASEGT. The V and J ends lost 5 bases and 8 bases, in that order; junction bases with no gene match: 7. CDR3 length: 15 amino acids. The CDR3, as DNA: TGTGCCAGCAGTCCCGGGACAGGGAGGCATTCACCCCTCCACTTT. Translation: CASSPGTGRHSPLHF.

This chain joins TRBV5-1 and TRBJ2-3; TRBD1 or TRBD2 may be the D gene (5 bases each). This CDR3 region has 15 residues. Trimming removed 0 bases from V and 3 bases from J, with 11 bases in between. Germline V gene sequence: CDR1 SGHRS, CDR2 YFSETQ. In nucleotides, the CDR3 is TGCGCCAGCAGCTTGGGAGGGGTCCGGACAGATACGCAGTATTTT. It translates to CASSLGGVRTDTQYF. The full variable domain, its missing parts supplied by reference TRBV5-1 and TRBJ2-3, is KAGVTQTPRYLIKTRGQQVTLSCSPISGHRSVSWYQQTPGQGLQFLFEYFSETQRNKGNFPGRFSGRQFSNSRSEMNVSTLELGDSALYLCASSLGGVRTDTQYFGPGTRLTVL.

The genes are TRBV6-5 and TRBJ2-6; D is undetermined. From germline, CDR1 is MNHEY and CDR2 SVGAGI. With 0 bases removed from V and 1 base from J, the gap between germline ends came to 4 bases. This CDR3 has 15 residues. The DNA for the CDR3 is TGTGCCAGCAGTTACTCGGTATCTGGGGCCAACGTCCTGACTTTC. Residues: CASSYSVSGANVLTF.

The chain links TRBV6-5 to TRBJ2-5, with 12 bases identical to TRBD2. This CDR3 contains 15 residues. Germline V CDR1 and CDR2: MNHEY, SVGAGI. J was trimmed by 4 bases and V by 6 bases; bases with no gene match: 6. In DNA, the CDR3 is TGTGCCAGCAGCCGTGCTAGCGGGGGGGTAGAGACCCAGTACTTC. It translates to CASSRASGGVETQYF.

The rearrangement joins TRBV19 to TRBJ2-7; TRBD1 matches at 7 bases. CDR3 length equals 15 residues. Germline CDR1 reads LNHDA; CDR2 reads SQIVND (reference sequence). The J segment lost 3 bases and the V segment lost 2 bases, leaving 7 bases of the junction unmatched. CDR3 nucleotide sequence: TGTGCCAGTAGTATAAAGGGACAGAGTGACTACGAGCAGTACTTC. It is translated as CASSIKGQSDYEQYF.

The genes are TRBV19 and TRBJ1-3; D ambiguous. The V end was cut by 1 base, the J end by 4 bases, with 11 bases between. Per the germline V gene, CDR1 is LNHDA and CDR2 is SQIVND (reference sequence). The CDR3 extends over 15 amino acids. CDR3 residues: CASSIALQAGNTIYF. CDR3 DNA: TGTGCCAGTAGTATAGCATTGCAGGCCGGAAACACCATATATTTT.

This chain joins TRBV4-2 and TRBJ2-7, with a weak D call TRBD2 (6 bases). The germline CDR1 and CDR2 sequences are LGHNA and YNFKEQ. Trimming took 0 bases from V and 6 from J, leaving 12 bases between them. The CDR3 totals 14 residues. This CDR3 reads CASSQDGGMGEQYF. In DNA, the CDR3 is TGTGCCAGCAGCCAAGATGGGGGGATGGGCGAGCAGTACTTC.